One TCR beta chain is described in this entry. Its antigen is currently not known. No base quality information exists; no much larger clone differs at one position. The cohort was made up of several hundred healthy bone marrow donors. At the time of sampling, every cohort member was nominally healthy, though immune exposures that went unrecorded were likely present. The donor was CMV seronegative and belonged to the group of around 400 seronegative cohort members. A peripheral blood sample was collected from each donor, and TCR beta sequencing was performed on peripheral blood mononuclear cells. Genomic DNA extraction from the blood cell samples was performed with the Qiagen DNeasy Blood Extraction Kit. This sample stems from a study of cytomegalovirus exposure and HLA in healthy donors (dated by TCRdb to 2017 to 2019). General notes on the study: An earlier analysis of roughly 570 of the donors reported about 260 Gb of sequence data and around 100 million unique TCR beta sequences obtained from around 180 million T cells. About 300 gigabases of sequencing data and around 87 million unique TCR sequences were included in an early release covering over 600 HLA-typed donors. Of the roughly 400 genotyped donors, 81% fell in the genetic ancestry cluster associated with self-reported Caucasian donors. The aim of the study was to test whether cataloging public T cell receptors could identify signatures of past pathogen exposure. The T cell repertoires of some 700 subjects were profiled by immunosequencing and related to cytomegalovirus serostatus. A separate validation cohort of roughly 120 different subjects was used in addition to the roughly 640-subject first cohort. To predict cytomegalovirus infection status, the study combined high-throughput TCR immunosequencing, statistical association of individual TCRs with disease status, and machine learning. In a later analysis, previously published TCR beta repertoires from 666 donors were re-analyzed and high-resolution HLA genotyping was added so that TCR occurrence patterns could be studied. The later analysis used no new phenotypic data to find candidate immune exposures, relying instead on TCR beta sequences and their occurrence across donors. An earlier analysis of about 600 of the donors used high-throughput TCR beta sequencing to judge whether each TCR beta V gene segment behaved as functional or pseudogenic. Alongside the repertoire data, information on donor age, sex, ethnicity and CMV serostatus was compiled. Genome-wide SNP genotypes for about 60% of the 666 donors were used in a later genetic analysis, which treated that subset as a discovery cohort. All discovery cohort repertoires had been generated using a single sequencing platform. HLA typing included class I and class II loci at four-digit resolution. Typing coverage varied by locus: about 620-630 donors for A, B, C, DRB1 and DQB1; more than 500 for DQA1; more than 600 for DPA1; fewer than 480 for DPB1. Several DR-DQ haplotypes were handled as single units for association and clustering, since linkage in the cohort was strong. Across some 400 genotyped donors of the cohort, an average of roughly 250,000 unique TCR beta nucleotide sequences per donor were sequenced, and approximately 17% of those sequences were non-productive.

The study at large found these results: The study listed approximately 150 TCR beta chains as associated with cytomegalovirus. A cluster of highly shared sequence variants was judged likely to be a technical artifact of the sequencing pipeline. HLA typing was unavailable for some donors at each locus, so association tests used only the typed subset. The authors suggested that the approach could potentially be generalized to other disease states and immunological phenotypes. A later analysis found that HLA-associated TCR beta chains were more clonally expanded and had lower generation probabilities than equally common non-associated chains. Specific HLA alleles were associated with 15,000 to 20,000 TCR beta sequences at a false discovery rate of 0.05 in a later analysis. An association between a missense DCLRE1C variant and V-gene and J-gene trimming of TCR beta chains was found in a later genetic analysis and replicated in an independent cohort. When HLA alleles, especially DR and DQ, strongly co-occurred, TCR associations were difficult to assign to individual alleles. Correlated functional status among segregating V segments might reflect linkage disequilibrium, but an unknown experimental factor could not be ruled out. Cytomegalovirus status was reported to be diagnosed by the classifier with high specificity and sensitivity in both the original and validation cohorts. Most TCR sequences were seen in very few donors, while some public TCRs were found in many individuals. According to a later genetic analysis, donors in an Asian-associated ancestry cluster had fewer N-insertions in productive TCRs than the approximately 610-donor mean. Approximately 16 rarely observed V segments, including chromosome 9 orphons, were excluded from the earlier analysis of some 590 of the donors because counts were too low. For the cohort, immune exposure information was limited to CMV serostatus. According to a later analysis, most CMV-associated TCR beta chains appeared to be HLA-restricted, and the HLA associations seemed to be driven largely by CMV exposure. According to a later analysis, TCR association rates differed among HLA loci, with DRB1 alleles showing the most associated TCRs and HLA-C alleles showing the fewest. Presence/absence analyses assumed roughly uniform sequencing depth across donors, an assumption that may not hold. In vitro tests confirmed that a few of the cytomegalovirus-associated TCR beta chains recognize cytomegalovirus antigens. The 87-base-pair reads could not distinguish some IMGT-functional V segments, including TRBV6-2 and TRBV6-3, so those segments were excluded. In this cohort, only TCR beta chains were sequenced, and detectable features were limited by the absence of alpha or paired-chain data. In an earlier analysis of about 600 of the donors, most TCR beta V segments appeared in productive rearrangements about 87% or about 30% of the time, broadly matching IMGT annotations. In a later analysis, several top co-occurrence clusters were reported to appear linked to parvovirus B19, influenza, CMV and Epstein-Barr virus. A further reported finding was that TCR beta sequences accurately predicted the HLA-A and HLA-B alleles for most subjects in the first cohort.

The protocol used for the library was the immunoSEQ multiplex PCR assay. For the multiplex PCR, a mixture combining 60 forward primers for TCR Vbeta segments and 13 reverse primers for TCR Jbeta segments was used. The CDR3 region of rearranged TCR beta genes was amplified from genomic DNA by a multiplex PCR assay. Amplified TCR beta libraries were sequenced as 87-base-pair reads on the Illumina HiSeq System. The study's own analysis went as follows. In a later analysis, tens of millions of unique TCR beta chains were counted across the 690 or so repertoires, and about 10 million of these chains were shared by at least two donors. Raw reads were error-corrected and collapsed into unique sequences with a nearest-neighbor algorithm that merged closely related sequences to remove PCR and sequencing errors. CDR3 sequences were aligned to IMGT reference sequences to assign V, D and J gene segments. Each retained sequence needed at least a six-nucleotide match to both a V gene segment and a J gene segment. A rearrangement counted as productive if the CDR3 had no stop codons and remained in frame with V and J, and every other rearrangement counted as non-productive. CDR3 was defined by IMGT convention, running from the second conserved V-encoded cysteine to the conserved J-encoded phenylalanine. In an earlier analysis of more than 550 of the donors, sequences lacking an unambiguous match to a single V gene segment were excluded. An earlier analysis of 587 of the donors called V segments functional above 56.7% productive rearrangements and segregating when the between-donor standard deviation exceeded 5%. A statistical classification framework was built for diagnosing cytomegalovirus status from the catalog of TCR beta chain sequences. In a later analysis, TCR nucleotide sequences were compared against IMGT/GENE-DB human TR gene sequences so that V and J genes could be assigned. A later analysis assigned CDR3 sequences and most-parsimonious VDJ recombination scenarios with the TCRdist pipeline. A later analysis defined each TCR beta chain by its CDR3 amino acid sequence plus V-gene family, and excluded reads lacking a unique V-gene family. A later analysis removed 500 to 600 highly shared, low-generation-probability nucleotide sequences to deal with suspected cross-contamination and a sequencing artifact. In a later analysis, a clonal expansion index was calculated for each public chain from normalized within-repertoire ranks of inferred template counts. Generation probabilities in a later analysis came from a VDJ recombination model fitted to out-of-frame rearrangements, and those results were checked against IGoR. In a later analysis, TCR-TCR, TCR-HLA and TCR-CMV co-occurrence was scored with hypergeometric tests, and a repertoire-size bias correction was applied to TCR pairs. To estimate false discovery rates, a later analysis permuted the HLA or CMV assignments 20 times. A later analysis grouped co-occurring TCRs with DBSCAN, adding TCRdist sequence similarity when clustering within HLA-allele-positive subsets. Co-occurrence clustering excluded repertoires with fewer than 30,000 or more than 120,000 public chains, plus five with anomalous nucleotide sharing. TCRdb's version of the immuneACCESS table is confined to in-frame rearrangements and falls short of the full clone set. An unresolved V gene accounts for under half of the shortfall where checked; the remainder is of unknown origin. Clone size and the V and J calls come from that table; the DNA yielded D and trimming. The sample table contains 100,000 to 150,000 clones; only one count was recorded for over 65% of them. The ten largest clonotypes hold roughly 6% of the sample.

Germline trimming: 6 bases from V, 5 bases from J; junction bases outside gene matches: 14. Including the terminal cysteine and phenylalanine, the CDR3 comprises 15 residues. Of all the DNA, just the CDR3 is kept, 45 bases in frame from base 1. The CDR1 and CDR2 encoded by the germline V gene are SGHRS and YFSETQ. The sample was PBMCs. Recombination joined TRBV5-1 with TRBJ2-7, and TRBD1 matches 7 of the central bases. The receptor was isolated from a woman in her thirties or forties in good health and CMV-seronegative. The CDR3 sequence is CASTALTQGVDEQYF. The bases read TGCGCCAGCACCGCACTCACCCAGGGGGTCGACGAGCAGTACTTC.